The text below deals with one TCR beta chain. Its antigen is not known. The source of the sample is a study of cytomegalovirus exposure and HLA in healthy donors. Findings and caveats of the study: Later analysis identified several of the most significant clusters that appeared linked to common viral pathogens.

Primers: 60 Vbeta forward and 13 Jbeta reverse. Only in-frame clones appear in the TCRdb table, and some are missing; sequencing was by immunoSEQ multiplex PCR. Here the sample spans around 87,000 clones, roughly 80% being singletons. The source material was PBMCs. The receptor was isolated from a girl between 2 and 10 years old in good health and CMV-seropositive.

CDR3 amino acids: CASSPGATEAFF. DNA for the CDR3: TGTGCCAGCTCACCGGGGGCAACTGAAGCTTTCTTT. This chain links TRBV18 with TRBJ1-1, with D possibly TRBD1 on 6 matching bases. This CDR3 comprises 12 residues. Deletions cut 3 bases from V and 5 bases from J, with 7 bases between. Germline V lookup: CDR1 KGHSH, CDR2 LQKENI.